This T cell receptor (beta chain) was retrieved from a study of cytomegalovirus exposure and HLA in healthy donors. The V and J ends lost 9 bases and 6 bases, in that order; junction bases with no gene match: 15. There are 15 residues in the CDR3. Germline values: CDR1 SGHNT, CDR2 YYREEE (reference sequence). The study's findings and limits: DRB1 had the most TCR associations and HLA-C the fewest, a later analysis found, with rates varying by HLA locus.

As concerns this clone: The antigen is unknown.

The PCR used 60 Vbeta and 13 Jbeta primers. Only in-frame clones appear in the TCRdb table, and some are missing; sequencing was by immunoSEQ multiplex PCR. The top ten hold approximately 13% of the sample, which has about 160,000 clones, 65% to 80% seen once. Sequenced input: PBMCs. The chain is built from TRBV5-4 and TRBJ2-3, with 8 bases matching TRBD1. This TCR was recovered from a man in his forties in good health and CMV-seropositive. The CDR3 DNA follows: TGTGCCACCCGGACAGGGAGCCGCGGCGGGGATACGCAGTATTTT. This gives the protein CATRTGSRGGDTQYF.